The entry that follows covers one TCR beta chain sequence. Antigen specificity is unknown. This sample was included in a study of shared clonotypes between healthy human individuals. Study conclusions and caveats: Larger richness was generally estimated for naive than memory subsets.

The assay was run at deep level. Libraries were prepared by immunoSEQ multiplex PCR; TCRdb keeps only in-frame clonotypes and omits some of them. The sample comprises 950,000 to 1,300,000 clones, around 74% of which are singletons, and 1.4% rests with the top ten. V shed 6 bases and J 7 bases; nucleotides not matched to a gene: 13. Germline loops: CDR1 SQVTM, CDR2 ANQGSEA. The CDR3 is 16 residues long. The TCR sequence derives from a man younger than 30 in good health. The sequenced material came from memory CD4+ T cells sorted from blood. Subset given: CD45RA-negative fraction. The chain joins TRBV29-1 to TRBJ2-2, with 11 bases aligning to TRBD1. The CDR3 region is CSVGGQGANRGGELFF. The CDR3 region has the DNA TGCAGCGTGGGCGGACAGGGGGCGAATCGGGGCGGGGAGCTGTTTTTT.